These 18 T cell receptor beta chains were sequenced from one sample in a study of shared clonotypes between healthy human individuals (dated by TCRdb to about 2020). The library relied on the immunoSEQ multiplex PCR assay. TCRdb holds this immuneACCESS table with in-frame rearrangements only. Some clones are missing; in checked studies, unresolved V genes explain under half, and the rest has no known cause. This sample is represented by around 530,000 clones; around 81% of them were singletons. 9.5% to 15% of the sample is taken by the ten largest. The source material was PBMCs. All receptors come from a woman aged 40 to 49 in good health. Some clones in this sample may be carry-over from other donors' samples.

The chain has TRBV7-9 and TRBJ2-5, with a possible D match to TRBD1 (6 bases). V lost 3 bases and J lost 5, with 16 bases in between. There are 15 residues in the CDR3. The germline V gene has CDR1 SEHNR and CDR2 FQNEAQ (reference sequence). The CDR3 loop reads CASSFSSLRGETQYF. For the CDR3, the DNA is TGTGCCAGCAGCTTTTCCAGTTTGAGGGGGGAGACCCAGTACTTC. Supplemented by reference TRBV7-9 and TRBJ2-5, the full variable domain reads DTGVSQNPRHKITKRGQNVTFRCDPISEHNRLYWYRQTLGQGPEFLTYFQNEAQLEKSRLLSDRFSAERPKGSFSTLEIQRTEQGDSAMYLCASSFSSLRGETQYFGPGTRLLVL.

V is TRBV7-9 and J is TRBJ2-3; weak D call: TRBD2 (5 bases). The CDR3 runs to 16 residues. The germline V and J ends were trimmed by 5 bases and 4 bases, with 19 bases remaining between them. Germline CDR1 SEHNR, CDR2 FQNEAQ (reference sequence). The CDR3 spells CASSTQRPGSADTQYF. DNA for the CDR3: TGTGCCAGCAGCACCCAGCGGCCCGGGTCCGCAGATACGCAGTATTTT. The entire variable domain, with the rest obtained from reference TRBV7-9 and TRBJ2-3, is as follows: DTGVSQNPRHKITKRGQNVTFRCDPISEHNRLYWYRQTLGQGPEFLTYFQNEAQLEKSRLLSDRFSAERPKGSFSTLEIQRTEQGDSAMYLCASSTQRPGSADTQYFGPGTRLTVL.

As regards this clone: Being one base from a much bigger clone, this may be a read error. J is TRBJ2-7 and V is TRBV21-1. TRBV21-1 is a pseudogene locus. The CDR3 runs to 10 residues. The DNA of the CDR3 is TGTGCCAGCAGCCCCTACGAGCAGTACTTC. It is translated as CASSPYEQYF.

The chain uses TRBV5-1 and TRBJ2-5; TRBD1 matches at 9 bases. V shed 3 bases and J 4 bases; nucleotides not matched to a gene: 7. From germline, CDR1 is SGHRS and CDR2 YFSETQ. The CDR3 is 15 residues long. The CDR3 spells CASSSLTGGTETQYF. In DNA, the CDR3 is TGCGCCAGCAGCTCGCTGACAGGGGGAACAGAGACCCAGTACTTC.

The V and J genes are TRBV18 and TRBJ2-1; D unresolved. Trimming cost V 4 bases and J 8 bases, with 18 bases left between them. The CDR3 is made up of 15 amino acids. Germline assignment: CDR1 KGHSH and CDR2 LQKENI. Here the CDR3 reads CASSQDSSSAYEQFF. The DNA for the CDR3 is TGTGCCAGCTCACAAGACTCAAGCTCTGCCTATGAGCAGTTCTTC.

This clone was found a few times. The chain joins TRBV12-5 to TRBJ2-7; TRBD1 agrees at 7 bases. The germline V gene has CDR1 LGHNT and CDR2 FRNRAP. The length of the CDR3 is 16 residues. V lost 0 bases, J lost 4 bases, and 9 bases stayed unmatched. CDR3: CASGLVRQGMGYEQYF. The CDR3 DNA reads as TGTGCTAGTGGTTTGGTTCGACAGGGAATGGGGTACGAGCAGTACTTC.

The J gene is TRBJ2-7, the V gene TRBV5-4; 11 nucleotides agree with TRBD2. Germline CDR1 is SGHNT and CDR2 is YYREEE (reference sequence). This CDR3 has 12 amino acids. Germline trimming cut 9 bases from V and 5 bases from J; bases unmatched to any gene: 4. CDR3 region: CAIPGLADEQYF. The CDR3 DNA reads TGTGCCATCCCGGGACTAGCGGACGAGCAGTACTTC.

In the case of this clone: With only one base between it and a far larger clone, this is likely a read error. The gene calls are TRBV6-5 and TRBJ2-3; 11 bases are a match to TRBD2. In germline, CDR1 is MNHEY, CDR2 SVGAGI. The CDR3 length is 14 residues. The trim removed 5 bases at V and 4 bases at J, leaving 2 bases unmatched. The chain's CDR3 is CASSELAGADTQYF. CDR3 DNA sequence: TGTGCCAGCAGTGAACTAGCGGGAGCAGATACGCAGTATTTT.

This clone was counted once. This chain joins TRBV5-6 and TRBJ2-7; maybe TRBD1 (6 bases). The CDR3 is 15 residues long. V was clipped by 3 bases and J by 0 bases, with 13 bases between them. Germline V gene data show CDR1 as SGHDT and CDR2 as YYEEEE. The CDR3 protein is CASSSTGSYSYEQYF. In nucleotides, the CDR3 is TGTGCCAGCAGCTCTACAGGGTCTTACTCCTACGAGCAGTACTTC.

J is TRBJ2-7 and V is TRBV1; the table names TRBD1, a call not compared with the DNA. TRBV1 is an annotated pseudogene. CDR3 length: 15 residues. This CDR3 is CTSSQADSPSYEQYF. CDR3 DNA: TGCACCAGCAGCCAAGCGGACAGCCCCTCCTACGAGCAGTACTTC.

This clone was seen only once. V is TRBV11-1 and J is TRBJ2-1, with D maybe TRBD1 (6 bases). Germline loops: CDR1 SGHAT, CDR2 FQDESV (reference sequence). Trimming removed 5 bases at V and 8 bases at J, with 19 bases between. CDR3 length equals 15 residues. CDR3 nucleotide sequence: TGTGCCAGCAGCCCCGGACAGTCAATTCACCATGAGCAGTTCTTC. Translated: CASSPGQSIHHEQFF.

Concerning this clone itself: This same CDR3 is encoded by further DNA sequences in the sample. V and J are TRBV27 and TRBJ2-3; 7 bases map to TRBD1. The V gene end was trimmed by 0 bases and the J gene end by 4 bases; junction bases not matched to a gene: 1. Germline lookup yields CDR1 MNHEY and CDR2 SMNVEV (reference sequence). The CDR3 has 14 residues. The CDR3 loop is CASSLSRGPDTQYF. CDR3 nucleotide sequence: TGTGCCAGCAGTTTATCGAGGGGGCCAGATACGCAGTATTTT.

The chain employs TRBV28 and TRBJ2-5; 8 nucleotides agree with TRBD2. Trimming took 6 bases from V and 5 from J; bases not matched to a gene: 11. CDR1 is MDHEN, CDR2 SYDVKM, per germline. The CDR3 runs 15 residues. For the CDR3, the DNA is TGTGCCAGCAGCGAGCGACTAGCGCCCAGTGAGACCCAGTACTTC. Amino acid sequence: CASSERLAPSETQYF.

V gene TRBV29-1 combines with J gene TRBJ2-5; 13 bases are a match to TRBD2. In germline, CDR1 is SQVTM, CDR2 ANQGSEA. This CDR3 contains 14 residues. V was clipped by 7 bases and J by 7 bases; unmatched bases: 9. CDR3 loop: CSAGLAGVSVTQYF. Written as DNA, the CDR3 is TGCAGCGCCGGACTAGCGGGAGTTTCCGTGACCCAGTACTTC. Full variable domain (remainder filled in from reference TRBV29-1 and TRBJ2-5): SAVISQKPSRDICQRGTSLTIQCQVDSQVTMMFWYRQQPGQSLTLIATANQGSEATYESGFVIDKFPISRPNLTFSTLTVSNMSPEDSSIYLCSAGLAGVSVTQYFGPGTRLLVL.

The genes are TRBV11-3 and TRBJ2-1; D possibly corresponds to TRBD1 (6 bases). CDR3 length: 16 amino acids. The germline CDR1 and CDR2 sequences are SGHNT and YENEEA. V lost 1 base and J lost 6, with 16 bases in between. The CDR3 loop reads CASSLAGNRAGNEQFF. Here the CDR3 DNA reads TGTGCCAGCAGCTTAGCGGGGAACAGGGCCGGCAATGAGCAGTTCTTC.

The V call is TRBV19, the J call TRBJ2-2; the match to TRBD2 covers 11 bases. CDR3 size: 14 residues. Unmatched junction bases numbered 4, after V lost 8 bases and J lost 5 bases. The V gene's germline CDR1 is LNHDA and CDR2 SQIVND (reference sequence). The CDR3 spells CASRLAGMTGELFF. CDR3 coding DNA: TGTGCCAGTCGACTAGCGGGAATGACCGGGGAGCTGTTTTTT. Full variable domain (missing parts from reference TRBV19 and TRBJ2-2): DGGITQSPKYLFRKEGQNVTLSCEQNLNHDAMYWYRQDPGQGLRLIYYSQIVNDFQKGDIAEGYSVSREKKESFPLTVTSAQKNPTAFYLCASRLAGMTGELFFGEGSRLTVL.

The chain employs TRBV21-1 and TRBJ1-2; no DNA check was done on the table's D call, TRBD1. TRBV21-1 is listed as a pseudogene. This CDR3 is 14 amino acids long. The CDR3 DNA sequence: TGTTCACTCCCTCAGGGCCCTCCTAACTATGGCTACACCTTC. This translates into CSLPQGPPNYGYTF.

The rearrangement links TRBV2 to TRBJ2-3, with a tentative D call TRBD2 (5 bases). Germline CDR1 reads SNHLY; CDR2 reads FYNNEI. V was shortened by 3 bases and J by 5 bases, with 18 bases between the two germline ends. This CDR3 spans 16 amino acids. The CDR3 DNA sequence: TGTGCCAGCAGTGATAGTTTGGACTTCGGGTTAGATACGCAGTATTTT. The encoded protein is CASSDSLDFGLDTQYF.